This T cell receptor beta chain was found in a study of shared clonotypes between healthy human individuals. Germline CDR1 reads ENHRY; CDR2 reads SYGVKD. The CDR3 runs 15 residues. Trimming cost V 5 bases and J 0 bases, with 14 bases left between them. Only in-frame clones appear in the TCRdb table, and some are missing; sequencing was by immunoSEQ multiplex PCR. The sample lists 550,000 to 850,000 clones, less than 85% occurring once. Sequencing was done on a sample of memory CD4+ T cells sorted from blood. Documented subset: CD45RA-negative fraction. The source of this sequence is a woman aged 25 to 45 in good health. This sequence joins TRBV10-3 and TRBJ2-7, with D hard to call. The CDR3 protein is CAISKDFSVSYEQYF. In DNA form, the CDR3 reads TGTGCCATCAGTAAAGACTTCTCTGTCTCCTACGAGCAGTACTTC.